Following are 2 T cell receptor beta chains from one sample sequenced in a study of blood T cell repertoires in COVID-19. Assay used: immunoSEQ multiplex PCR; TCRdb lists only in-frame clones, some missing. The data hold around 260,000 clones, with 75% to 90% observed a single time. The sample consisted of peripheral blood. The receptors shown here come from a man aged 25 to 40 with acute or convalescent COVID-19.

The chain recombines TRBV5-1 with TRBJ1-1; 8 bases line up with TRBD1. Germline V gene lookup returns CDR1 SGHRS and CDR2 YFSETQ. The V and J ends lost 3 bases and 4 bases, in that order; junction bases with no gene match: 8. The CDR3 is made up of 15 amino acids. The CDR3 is CASSSTRGQGTEAFF. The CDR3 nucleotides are TGCGCCAGCAGCTCTACCAGGGGGCAGGGCACTGAAGCTTTCTTT.

CDR3 protein: CASSSDRGKQYF. CDR3 DNA sequence: TGTGCCAGCAGTTCCGACAGGGGCAAGCAGTACTTC. The V call is TRBV12-3 or TRBV12-4, the J call TRBJ2-7; 8 bases map to TRBD1. Losses at the gene ends were 4 bases for V and 8 bases for J; bases not matched to a gene: 4. There are 12 residues in the CDR3.